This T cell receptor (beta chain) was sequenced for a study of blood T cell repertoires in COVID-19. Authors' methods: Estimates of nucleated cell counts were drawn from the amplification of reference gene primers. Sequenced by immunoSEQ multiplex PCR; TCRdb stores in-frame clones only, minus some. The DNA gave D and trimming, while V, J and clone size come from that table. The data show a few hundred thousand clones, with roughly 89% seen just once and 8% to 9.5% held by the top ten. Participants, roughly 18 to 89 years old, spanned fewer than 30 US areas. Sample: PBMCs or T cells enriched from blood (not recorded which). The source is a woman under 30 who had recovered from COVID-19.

The CDR3: CASATAGHNEQFF. The CDR3 region has the DNA TGTGCCAGCGCCACTGCAGGGCACAATGAGCAGTTCTTC. The V gene is TRBV6-4, the J gene TRBJ2-1; TRBD1 is a possible D gene (5 bases). The CDR3 covers 13 residues. The V gene lost 8 bases and the J gene lost 5 bases, with 13 bases spanning the gap. In germline, CDR1 is MRHNA, CDR2 SNTAGT.